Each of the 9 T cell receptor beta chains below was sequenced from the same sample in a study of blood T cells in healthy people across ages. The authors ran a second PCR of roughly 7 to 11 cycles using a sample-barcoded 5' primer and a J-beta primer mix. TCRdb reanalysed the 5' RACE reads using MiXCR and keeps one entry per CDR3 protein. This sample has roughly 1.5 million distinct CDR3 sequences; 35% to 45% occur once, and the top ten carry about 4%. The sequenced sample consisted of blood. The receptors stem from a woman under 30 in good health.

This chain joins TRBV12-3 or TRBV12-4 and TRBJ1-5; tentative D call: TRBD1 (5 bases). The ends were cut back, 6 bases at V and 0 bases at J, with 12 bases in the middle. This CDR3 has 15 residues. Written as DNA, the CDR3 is TGTGCCAGCAGGCCGGGGGGGTATAGCAATCAGCCCCAGCATTTT. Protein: CASRPGGYSNQPQHF.

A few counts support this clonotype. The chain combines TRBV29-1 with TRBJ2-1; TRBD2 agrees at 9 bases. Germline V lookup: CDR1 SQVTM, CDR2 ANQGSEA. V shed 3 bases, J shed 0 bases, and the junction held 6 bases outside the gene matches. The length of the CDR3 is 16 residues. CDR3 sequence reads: CSVEEGSGGSYNEQFF. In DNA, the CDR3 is TGCAGCGTTGAGGAGGGTAGCGGGGGCTCCTACAATGAGCAGTTCTTC.

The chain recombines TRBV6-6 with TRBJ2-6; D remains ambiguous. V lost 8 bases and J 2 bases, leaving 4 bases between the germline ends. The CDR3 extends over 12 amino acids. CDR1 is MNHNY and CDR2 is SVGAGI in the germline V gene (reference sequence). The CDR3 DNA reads TGTGCCAGCGTGGCTGGGGCCAACGTCCTGACTTTC. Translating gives CASVAGANVLTF.

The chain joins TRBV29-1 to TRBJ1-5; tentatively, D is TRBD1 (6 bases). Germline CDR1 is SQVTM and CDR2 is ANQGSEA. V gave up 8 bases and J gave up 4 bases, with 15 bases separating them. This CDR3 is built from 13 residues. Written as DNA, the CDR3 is TGCAGCCCGACGGGGGCTAGTAATCAGCCCCAGCATTTT. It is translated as CSPTGASNQPQHF.

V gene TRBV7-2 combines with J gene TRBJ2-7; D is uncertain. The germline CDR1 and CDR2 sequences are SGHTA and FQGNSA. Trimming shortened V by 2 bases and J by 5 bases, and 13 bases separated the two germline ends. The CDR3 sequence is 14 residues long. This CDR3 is CASSLFSGSHEQYF. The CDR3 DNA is TGTGCCAGCAGCTTATTCTCCGGGTCTCACGAGCAGTACTTC.

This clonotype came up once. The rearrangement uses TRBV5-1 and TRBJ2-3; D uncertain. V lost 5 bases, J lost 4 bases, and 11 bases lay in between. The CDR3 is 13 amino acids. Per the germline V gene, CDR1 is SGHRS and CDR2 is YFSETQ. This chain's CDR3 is CASRPSTADTQYF. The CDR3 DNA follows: TGCGCCAGCAGGCCCTCCACCGCAGATACGCAGTATTTT.

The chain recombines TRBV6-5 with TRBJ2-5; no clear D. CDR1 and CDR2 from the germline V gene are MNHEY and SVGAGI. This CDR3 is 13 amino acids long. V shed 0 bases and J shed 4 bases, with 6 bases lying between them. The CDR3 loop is CASSYSNLETQYF. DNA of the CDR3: TGTGCCAGCAGTTACTCGAATTTAGAGACCCAGTACTTC.

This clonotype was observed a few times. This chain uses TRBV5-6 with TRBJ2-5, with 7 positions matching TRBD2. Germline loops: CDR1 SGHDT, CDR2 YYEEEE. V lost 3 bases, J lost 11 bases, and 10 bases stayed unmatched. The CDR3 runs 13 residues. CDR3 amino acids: CASSSPSGNEQYF. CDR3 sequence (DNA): TGTGCCAGCAGCTCCCCTAGCGGCAATGAGCAGTACTTC.

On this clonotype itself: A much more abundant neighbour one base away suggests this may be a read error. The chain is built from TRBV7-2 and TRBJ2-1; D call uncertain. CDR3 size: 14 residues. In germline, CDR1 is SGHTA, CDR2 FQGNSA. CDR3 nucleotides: TGTGTCAGCAGCCTCCGTGATTCCTACAATGAGCAGTTCTTC. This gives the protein CVSSLRDSYNEQFF.